This T cell receptor (beta chain) was observed in a study of T cell responses to AZD1222 COVID-19 vaccine. The study's findings and limits: In the spike-specific TCR repertoire, nearly half reportedly target unmutated variant regions. Seropositivity was recorded at baseline in only 6 or 7 AZD1222 recipients. Most donors were white British, females outnumbered males, and clonal diversity was possibly underestimated.

Measured with immunoSEQ multiplex PCR; TCRdb has only the in-frame clones, and not every one. The sample includes 130,000 to 150,000 clones, approximately 90% of them seen just once. Worth noting for this clone: Its antigen remains unidentified.

Sequences were derived from peripheral blood, sampled on day 0 of AZD1222 vaccination. The sequence derives from an adult in good health.

The CDR3 reads CASSLGWDRVTYEQYF. CDR3 nucleotides: TGTGCCAGCAGCTTAGGGTGGGACAGGGTGACCTACGAGCAGTACTTC. The chain carries TRBV11-2 and TRBJ2-7; 9 nucleotides agree with TRBD1. Germline CDR1 reads SGHAT; CDR2 reads FQNNGV. The CDR3 totals 16 residues. Losses at the gene ends were 1 base for V and 2 bases for J; bases not matched to a gene: 6.